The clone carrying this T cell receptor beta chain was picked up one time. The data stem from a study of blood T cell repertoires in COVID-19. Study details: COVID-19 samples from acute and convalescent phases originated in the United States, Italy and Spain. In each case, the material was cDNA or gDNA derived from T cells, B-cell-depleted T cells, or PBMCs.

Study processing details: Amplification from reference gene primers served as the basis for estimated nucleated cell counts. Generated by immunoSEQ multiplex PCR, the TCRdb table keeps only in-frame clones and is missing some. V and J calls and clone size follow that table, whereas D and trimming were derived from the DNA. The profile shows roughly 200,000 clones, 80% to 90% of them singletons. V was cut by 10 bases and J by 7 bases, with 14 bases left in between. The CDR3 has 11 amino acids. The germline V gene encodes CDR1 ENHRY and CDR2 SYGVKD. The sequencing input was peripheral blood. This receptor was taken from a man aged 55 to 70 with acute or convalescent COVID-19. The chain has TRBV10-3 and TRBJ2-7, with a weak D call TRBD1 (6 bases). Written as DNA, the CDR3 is TGTGCCACCAGACAGGCGCGGGAGCAGTACTTC. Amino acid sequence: CATRQAREQYF.